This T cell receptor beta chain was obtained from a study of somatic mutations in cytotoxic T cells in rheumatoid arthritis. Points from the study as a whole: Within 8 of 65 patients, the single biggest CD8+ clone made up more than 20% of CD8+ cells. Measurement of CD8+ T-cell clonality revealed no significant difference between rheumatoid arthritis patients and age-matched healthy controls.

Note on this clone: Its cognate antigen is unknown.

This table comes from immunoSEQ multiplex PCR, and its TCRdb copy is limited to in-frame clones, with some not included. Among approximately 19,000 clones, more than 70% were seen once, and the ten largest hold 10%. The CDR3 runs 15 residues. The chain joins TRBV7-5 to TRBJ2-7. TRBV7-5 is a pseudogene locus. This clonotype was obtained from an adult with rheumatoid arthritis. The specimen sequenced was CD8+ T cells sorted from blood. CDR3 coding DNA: TGTGCCAGAAGCTTAGTTCCCCGTAGGTACTACGAGCAGTACTTC. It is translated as CARSLVPRRYYEQYF.